This T cell receptor beta chain is from a study of blood T cells in healthy people across ages. Findings of the study overall: Calculation of diversity from one million T cells yielded estimates considered to be underestimates.

Primed by a sample-barcoded 5' primer and a J-beta primer mix, a second PCR proceeded for roughly 7 to 12 cycles. A single record per CDR3 protein comes from TCRdb applying MiXCR to the 5' RACE reads. This sample carries 720,000 or so distinct CDR3 sequences, less than 45% of them seen once, and the ten largest clones take 30%. Researchers collected about 9.1 milliliters of peripheral blood from every single donor. Each sample yielded at least 5.5 micrograms of PBMC total RNA. With 4 bases removed from V and 4 bases from J, the gap between germline ends came to 10 bases. Germline CDR1 SGHTA, CDR2 FQGNSA. The CDR3 runs to 13 residues. This clonotype was recorded many times. Its specificity is not known.

This sequence joins TRBV7-2 and TRBJ2-5; possible D gene TRBD2, 6 bases. This clonotype originated in a man older than 75 in good health. The sequencing input was blood. CDR3 sequence (DNA): TGTGCCAGCAGCTCGACTAGAAGAGAGACCCAGTACTTC. Its translation: CASSSTRRETQYF.